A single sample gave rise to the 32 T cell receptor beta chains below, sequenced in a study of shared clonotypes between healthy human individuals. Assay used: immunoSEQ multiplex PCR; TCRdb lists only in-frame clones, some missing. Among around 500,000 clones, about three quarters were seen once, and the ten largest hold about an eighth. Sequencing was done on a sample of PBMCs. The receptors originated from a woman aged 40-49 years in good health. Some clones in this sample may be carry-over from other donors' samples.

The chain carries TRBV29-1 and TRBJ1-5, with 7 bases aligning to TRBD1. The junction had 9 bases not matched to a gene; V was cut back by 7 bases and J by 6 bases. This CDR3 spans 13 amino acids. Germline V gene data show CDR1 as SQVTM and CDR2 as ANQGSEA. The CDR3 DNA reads TGCAGCGCCCTTACAGGGGCGGGTCAGCCCCAGCATTTT. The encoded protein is CSALTGAGQPQHF.

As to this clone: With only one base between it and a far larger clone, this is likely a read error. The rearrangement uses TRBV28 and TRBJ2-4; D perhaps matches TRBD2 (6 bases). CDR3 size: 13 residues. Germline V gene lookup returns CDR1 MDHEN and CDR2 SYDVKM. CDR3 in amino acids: CAGRLGILNIQYF. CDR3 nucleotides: TGTGCCGGCAGACTAGGGATCCTAAACATTCAGTACTTC.

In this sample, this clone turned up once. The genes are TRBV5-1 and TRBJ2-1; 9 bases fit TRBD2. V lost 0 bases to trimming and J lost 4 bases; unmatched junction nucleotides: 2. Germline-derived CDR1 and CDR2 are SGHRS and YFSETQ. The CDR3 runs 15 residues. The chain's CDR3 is CASSLVLAGYNEQFF. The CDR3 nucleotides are TGCGCCAGCAGCTTGGTTCTAGCGGGATACAATGAGCAGTTCTTC. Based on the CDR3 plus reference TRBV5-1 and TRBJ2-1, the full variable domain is KAGVTQTPRYLIKTRGQQVTLSCSPISGHRSVSWYQQTPGQGLQFLFEYFSETQRNKGNFPGRFSGRQFSNSRSEMNVSTLELGDSALYLCASSLVLAGYNEQFFGPGTRLTVL.

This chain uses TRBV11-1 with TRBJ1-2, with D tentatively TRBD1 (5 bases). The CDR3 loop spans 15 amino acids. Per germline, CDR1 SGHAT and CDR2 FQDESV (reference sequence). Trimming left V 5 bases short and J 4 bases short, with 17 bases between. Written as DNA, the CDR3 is TGTGCCAGCAGCCCATCCGGGGCCGAGTCCTATGGCTACACCTTC. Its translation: CASSPSGAESYGYTF.

The CDR3 here is CASSLNFGTQYF. The CDR3 coding sequence is TGTGCCAGCAGCTTAAACTTTGGGACCCAGTACTTC. This chain links TRBV7-3 with TRBJ2-5; D is undetermined. Germline V gene sequence: CDR1 SGHTA, CDR2 FQGTGA. Trimming took off 1 base at V and 7 bases at J, with 7 bases between the two ends. CDR3 length: 12 residues.

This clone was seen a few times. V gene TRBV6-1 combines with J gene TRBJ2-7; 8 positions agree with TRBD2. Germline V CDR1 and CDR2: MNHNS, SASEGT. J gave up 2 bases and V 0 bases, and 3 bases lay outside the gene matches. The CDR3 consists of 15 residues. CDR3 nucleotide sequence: TGTGCCAGCAGTGAAGCAGCGGGAGATCCCTACGAGCAGTACTTC. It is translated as CASSEAAGDPYEQYF.

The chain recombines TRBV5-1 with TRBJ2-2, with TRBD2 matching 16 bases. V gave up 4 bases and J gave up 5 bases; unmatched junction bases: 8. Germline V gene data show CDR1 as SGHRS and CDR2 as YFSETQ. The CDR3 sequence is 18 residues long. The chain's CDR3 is CASSLGGLAGGSTGELFF. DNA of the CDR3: TGCGCCAGCAGCCTCGGGGGACTAGCGGGAGGGAGTACCGGGGAGCTGTTTTTT. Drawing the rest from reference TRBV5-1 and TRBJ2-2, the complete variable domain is KAGVTQTPRYLIKTRGQQVTLSCSPISGHRSVSWYQQTPGQGLQFLFEYFSETQRNKGNFPGRFSGRQFSNSRSEMNVSTLELGDSALYLCASSLGGLAGGSTGELFFGEGSRLTVL.

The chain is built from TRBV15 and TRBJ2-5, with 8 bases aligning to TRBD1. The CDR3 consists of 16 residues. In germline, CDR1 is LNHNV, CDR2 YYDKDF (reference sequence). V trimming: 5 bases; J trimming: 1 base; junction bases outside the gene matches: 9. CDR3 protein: CATSSPDRDTQETQYF. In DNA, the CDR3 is TGTGCCACCAGCTCCCCGGACAGGGACACCCAAGAGACCCAGTACTTC.

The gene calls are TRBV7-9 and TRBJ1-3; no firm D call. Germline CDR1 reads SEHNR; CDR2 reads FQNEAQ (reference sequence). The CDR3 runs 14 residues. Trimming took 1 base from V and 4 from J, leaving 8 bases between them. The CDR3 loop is CASSLEYLGNTIYF. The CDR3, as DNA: TGTGCCAGCAGCTTAGAATATCTCGGAAACACCATATATTTT.

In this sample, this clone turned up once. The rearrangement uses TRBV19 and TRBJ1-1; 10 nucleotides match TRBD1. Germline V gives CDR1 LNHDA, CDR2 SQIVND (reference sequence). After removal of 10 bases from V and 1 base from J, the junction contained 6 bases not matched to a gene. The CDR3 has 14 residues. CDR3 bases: TGTGCCACCGGGACAGGGGAAAAGAACACTGAAGCTTTCTTT. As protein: CATGTGEKNTEAFF.

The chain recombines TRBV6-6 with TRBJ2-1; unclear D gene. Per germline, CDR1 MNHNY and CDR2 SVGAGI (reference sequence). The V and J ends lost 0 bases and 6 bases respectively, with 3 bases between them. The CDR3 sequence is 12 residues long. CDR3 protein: CASSYSSNEQFF. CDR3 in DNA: TGTGCCAGCAGTTACTCGAGCAATGAGCAGTTCTTC.

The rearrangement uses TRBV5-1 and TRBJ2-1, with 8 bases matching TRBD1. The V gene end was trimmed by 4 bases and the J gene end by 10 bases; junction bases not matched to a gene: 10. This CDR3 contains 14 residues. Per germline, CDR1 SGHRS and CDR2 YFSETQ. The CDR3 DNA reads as TGCGCCAGCAGCCCGGCAGACTACAGGGGGGAGCAGTTCTTC. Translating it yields CASSPADYRGEQFF.

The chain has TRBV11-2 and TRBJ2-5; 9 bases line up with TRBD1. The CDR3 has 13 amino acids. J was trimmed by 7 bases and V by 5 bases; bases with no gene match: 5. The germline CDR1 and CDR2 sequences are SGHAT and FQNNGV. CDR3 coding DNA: TGTGCCAGCAGCGAGGGACAGGGCGGGACCCAGTACTTC. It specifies CASSEGQGGTQYF.

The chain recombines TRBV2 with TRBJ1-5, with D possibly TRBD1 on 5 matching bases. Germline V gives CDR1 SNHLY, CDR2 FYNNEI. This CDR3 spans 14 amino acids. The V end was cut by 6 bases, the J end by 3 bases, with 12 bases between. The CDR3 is CASRAGTLNQPQHF. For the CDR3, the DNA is TGTGCCAGCAGGGCAGGGACTCTCAATCAGCCCCAGCATTTT.

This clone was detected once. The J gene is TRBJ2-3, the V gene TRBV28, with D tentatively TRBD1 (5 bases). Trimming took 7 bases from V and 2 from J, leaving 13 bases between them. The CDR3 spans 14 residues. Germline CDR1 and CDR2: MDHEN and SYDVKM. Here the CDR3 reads CASTQGMATDTQYF. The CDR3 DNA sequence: TGTGCCAGCACCCAGGGTATGGCCACAGATACGCAGTATTTT. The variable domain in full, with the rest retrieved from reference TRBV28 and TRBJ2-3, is DVKVTQSSRYLVKRTGEKVFLECVQDMDHENMFWYRQDPGLGLRLIYFSYDVKMKEKGDIPEGYSVSREKKERFSLILESASTNQTSMYLCASTQGMATDTQYFGPGTRLTVL.

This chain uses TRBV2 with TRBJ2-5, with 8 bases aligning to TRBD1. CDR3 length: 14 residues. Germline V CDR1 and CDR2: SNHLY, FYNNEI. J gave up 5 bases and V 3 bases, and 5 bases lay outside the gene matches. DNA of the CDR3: TGTGCCAGCAGTGAGCAGGGGGCCTTGGAGACCCAGTACTTC. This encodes CASSEQGALETQYF.

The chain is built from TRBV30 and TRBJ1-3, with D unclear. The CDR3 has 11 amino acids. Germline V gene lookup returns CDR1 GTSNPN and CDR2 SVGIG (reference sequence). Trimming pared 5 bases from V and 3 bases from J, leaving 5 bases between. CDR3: CAWGGGNTIYF. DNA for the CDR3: TGTGCCTGGGGAGGTGGAAACACCATATATTTT.

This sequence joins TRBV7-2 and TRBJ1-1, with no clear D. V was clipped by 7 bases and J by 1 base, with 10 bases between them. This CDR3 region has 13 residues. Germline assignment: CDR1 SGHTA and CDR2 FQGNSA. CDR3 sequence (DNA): TGTGCCAGCACCCAAGAGAGGAACACTGAAGCTTTCTTT. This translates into CASTQERNTEAFF.

The CDR3 protein is CASSTPRPTTNTEAFF. The CDR3 coding sequence is TGTGCCAGCAGCACACCCCGACCGACGACGAACACTGAAGCTTTCTTT. The rearrangement links TRBV13 to TRBJ1-1; D is unclear. The germline gives CDR1 PRHDT, CDR2 FYEKMQ (reference sequence). This CDR3 is built from 16 residues. V was trimmed by 5 bases and J by 1 base, leaving 17 bases between them.

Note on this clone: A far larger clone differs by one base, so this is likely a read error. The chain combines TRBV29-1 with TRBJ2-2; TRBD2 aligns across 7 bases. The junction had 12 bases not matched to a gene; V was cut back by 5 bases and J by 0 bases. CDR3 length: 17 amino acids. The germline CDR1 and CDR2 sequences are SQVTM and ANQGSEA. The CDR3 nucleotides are TGCAGCGTTATGGGGGGGTCTCTTCCTTCGAACACCGGGGAGCTGTTTTTT. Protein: CSVMGGSLPSNTGELFF.

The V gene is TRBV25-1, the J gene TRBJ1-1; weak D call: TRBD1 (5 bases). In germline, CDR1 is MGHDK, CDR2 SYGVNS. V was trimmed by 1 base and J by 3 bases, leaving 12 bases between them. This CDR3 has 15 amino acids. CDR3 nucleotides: TGTGCCAGCAGTGAATCCGACAGATACTACACTGAAGCTTTCTTT. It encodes CASSESDRYYTEAFF.

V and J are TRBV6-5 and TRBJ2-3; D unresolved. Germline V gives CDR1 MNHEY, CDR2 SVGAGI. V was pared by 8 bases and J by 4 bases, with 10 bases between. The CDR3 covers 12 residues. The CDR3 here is CASGPRADTQYF. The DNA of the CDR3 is TGTGCCAGCGGCCCACGGGCAGATACGCAGTATTTT.

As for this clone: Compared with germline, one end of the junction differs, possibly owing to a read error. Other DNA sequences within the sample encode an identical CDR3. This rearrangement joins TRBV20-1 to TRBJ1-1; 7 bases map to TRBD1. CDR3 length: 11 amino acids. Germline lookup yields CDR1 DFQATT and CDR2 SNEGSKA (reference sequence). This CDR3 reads CSALQGTEAFF. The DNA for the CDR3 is TGCAGTGCCTTACAGGGGACTGAGGCTTTCTTT.

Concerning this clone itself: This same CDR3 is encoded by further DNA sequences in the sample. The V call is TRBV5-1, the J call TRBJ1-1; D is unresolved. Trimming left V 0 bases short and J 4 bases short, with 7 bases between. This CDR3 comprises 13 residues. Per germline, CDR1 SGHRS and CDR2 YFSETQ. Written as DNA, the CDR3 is TGCGCCAGCAGCTTGGATCCGAGCACTGAAGCTTTCTTT. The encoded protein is CASSLDPSTEAFF.

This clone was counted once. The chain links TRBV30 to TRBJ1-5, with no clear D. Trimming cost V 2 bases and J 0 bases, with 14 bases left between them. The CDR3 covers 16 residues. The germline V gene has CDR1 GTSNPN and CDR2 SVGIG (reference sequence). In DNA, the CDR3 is TGTGCCTGGAGTCCTACCGGGATCTATAGCAATCAGCCCCAGCATTTT. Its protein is CAWSPTGIYSNQPQHF.

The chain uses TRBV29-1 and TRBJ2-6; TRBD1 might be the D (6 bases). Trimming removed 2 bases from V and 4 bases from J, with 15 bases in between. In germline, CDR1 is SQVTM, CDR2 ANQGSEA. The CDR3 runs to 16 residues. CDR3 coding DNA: TGCAGCGTTGAATCAGGGGCCCTCTCCGGGGCCAACGTCCTGACTTTC. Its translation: CSVESGALSGANVLTF. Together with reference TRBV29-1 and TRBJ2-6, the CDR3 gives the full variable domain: SAVISQKPSRDICQRGTSLTIQCQVDSQVTMMFWYRQQPGQSLTLIATANQGSEATYESGFVIDKFPISRPNLTFSTLTVSNMSPEDSSIYLCSVESGALSGANVLTFGAGSRLTVL.

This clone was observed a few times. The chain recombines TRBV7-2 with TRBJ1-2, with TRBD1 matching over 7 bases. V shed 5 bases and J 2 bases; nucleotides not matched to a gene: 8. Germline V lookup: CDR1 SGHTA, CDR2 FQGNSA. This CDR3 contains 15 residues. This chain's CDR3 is CASSLRTGNNYGYTF. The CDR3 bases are TGTGCCAGCAGCCTAAGGACAGGCAACAACTATGGCTACACCTTC.

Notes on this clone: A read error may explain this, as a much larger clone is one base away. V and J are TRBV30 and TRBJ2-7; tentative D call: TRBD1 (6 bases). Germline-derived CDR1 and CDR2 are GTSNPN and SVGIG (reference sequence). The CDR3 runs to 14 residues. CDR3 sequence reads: CAWSPGVGANEQHF. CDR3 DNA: TGTGCCTGGAGTCCAGGGGTAGGGGCGAACGAGCAGCACTTC. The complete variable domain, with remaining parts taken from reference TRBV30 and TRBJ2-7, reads SQTIHQWPATLVQPVGSPLSLECTVEGTSNPNLYWYRQAAGRGLQLLFYSVGIGQISSEVPQNLSASRPQDRQFILSSKKLLLSDSGFYLCAWSPGVGANEQHFGPGTRLTVT.

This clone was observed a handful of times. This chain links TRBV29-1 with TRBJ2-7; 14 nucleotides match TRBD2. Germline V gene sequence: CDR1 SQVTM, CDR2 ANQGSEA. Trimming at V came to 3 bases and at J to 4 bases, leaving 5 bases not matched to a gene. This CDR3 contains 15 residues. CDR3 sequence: CSVEGTSGSKYEQYF. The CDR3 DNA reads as TGCAGCGTTGAGGGGACTAGCGGGAGTAAATACGAGCAGTACTTC.

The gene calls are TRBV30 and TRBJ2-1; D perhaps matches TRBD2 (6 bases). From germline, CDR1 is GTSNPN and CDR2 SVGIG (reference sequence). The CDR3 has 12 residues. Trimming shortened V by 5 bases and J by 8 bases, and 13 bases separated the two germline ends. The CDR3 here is CAWGGRRDEQFF. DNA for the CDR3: TGTGCCTGGGGGGGGAGGAGGGATGAGCAGTTCTTC.

The CDR3 DNA sequence: TGTGCCAGTAGTCTGCCAACCGACAGGGCGGGTTCCTACGAGCAGTACTTC. It encodes CASSLPTDRAGSYEQYF. The chain combines TRBV19 with TRBJ2-7; 7 positions match TRBD1. The CDR3 runs to 17 residues. The V and J ends lost 5 bases and 1 base, in that order; junction bases with no gene match: 14. From germline, CDR1 is LNHDA and CDR2 SQIVND (reference sequence).

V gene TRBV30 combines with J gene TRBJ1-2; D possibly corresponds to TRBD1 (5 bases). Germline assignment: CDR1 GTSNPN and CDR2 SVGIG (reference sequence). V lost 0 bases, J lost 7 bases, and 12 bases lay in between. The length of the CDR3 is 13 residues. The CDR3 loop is CAWSVPGEGGYTF. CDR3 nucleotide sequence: TGTGCCTGGAGTGTACCGGGGGAAGGTGGCTACACCTTC.